The next 4 T cell receptor beta chains were all read from a single sample in a study of blood T cell repertoires in COVID-19. Profiled with immunoSEQ multiplex PCR; TCRdb holds only in-frame clones, not every one. The sample carries approximately 60,000 clones, approximately 80% recorded once. Sequencing was carried out using peripheral blood. The receptor set was obtained from a man at least 80 years old with acute or convalescent COVID-19.

The chain has TRBV6-1 and TRBJ1-5; 8 bases are shared with TRBD1. The CDR3 runs to 17 residues. Germline-derived CDR1 and CDR2 are MNHNS and SASEGT. The trim removed 4 bases at V and 7 bases at J, leaving 15 bases unmatched. The DNA of the CDR3 is TGTGCCAGCAGTGTAGGACAGGGATCGGGATCGGGACAGCCCCAGCATTTT. Its translation is CASSVGQGSGSGQPQHF.

This clone has just one count. The chain uses TRBV7-2 and TRBJ2-1, with 7 bases fitting TRBD2. CDR3 size: 14 residues. CDR1 is SGHTA, CDR2 FQGNSA, per germline. Losses at the gene ends were 1 base for V and 12 bases for J; bases not matched to a gene: 9. CDR3 DNA: TGTGCCAGCAGCTTAGGCGGGGGTTCCCGGGTGCAGTTCTTC. Protein: CASSLGGGSRVQFF.

V is TRBV29-1 and J is TRBJ2-3; D may be TRBD1 (5 bases). The CDR3 loop spans 12 amino acids. The V gene lost 6 bases and the J gene lost 4 bases, with 11 bases spanning the gap. Germline values: CDR1 SQVTM, CDR2 ANQGSEA. The chain's CDR3 is CSVEQGPDTQYF. DNA for the CDR3: TGCAGCGTGGAGCAGGGCCCAGATACGCAGTATTTT.

J is TRBJ2-5 and V is TRBV7-2; 8 bases align to TRBD1. J lost 2 bases, V lost 3 bases, and 5 bases had no gene match. The CDR3 sequence is 15 residues long. Germline loops: CDR1 SGHTA, CDR2 FQGNSA. In nucleotides, the CDR3 is TGTGCCAGCAGCTTGTGGACAGGGCCGCAAGAGACCCAGTACTTC. Translated: CASSLWTGPQETQYF.